A selection of T cell receptor beta chains follows, all from one sample in a study of spatial heterogeneity in lung cancer. TCRdb analysed the 5' RACE reads with MiXCR anew, one entry per CDR3 protein. The profile shows 2,000 to 2,500 distinct CDR3 sequences, about an eighth of them singletons. The specimen comprised normal lung tissue next to the tumor, sampled at surgery. The source of these receptors is a female donor with early-stage non-small cell lung cancer. CDR3s include the opening cysteine and the closing phenylalanine or tryptophan. Fields, in order: V gene, D gene, clone size, J gene, CDR3 protein, CDR3 DNA. D genes are given only for firm matches. Clone size appears in some rows only: once, few, many, or a class for an expanded clone.

v_call: TRBV28
d_call: -
clone_size: many
j_call: TRBJ1-6
cdr3_aa: CASSLYSNSPLHF
cdr3_nt: TGTGCCAGCAGTTTATATTCCAATTCACCCCTCCACTTT

v_call: TRBV6-5
d_call: -
clone_size: medium-sized
j_call: TRBJ2-3
cdr3_aa: CASRDLFGTQYF
cdr3_nt: TGTGCCAGTAGGGATCTGTTCGGTACGCAGTATTTT

v_call: TRBV12-3/TRBV12-4
d_call: TRBD1
clone_size: many
j_call: TRBJ2-1
cdr3_aa: CASSTPSGQGADEQFF
cdr3_nt: TGTGCCAGCAGTACTCCATCCGGACAGGGGGCTGATGAGCAGTTCTTC

v_call: TRBV27
d_call: -
clone_size: many
j_call: TRBJ2-3
cdr3_aa: CASSRQGTDTQYF
cdr3_nt: TGTGCCAGCAGCAGACAGGGCACAGATACGCAGTATTTT

v_call: TRBV5-1
d_call: TRBD1
clone_size: medium-sized
j_call: TRBJ2-3
cdr3_aa: CASSLPGTGATDTQYF
cdr3_nt: TGCGCCAGCAGCTTGCCCGGGACAGGGGCCACAGATACGCAGTATTTT

v_call: TRBV29-1
d_call: TRBD1
clone_size: medium-sized
j_call: TRBJ2-5
cdr3_aa: CSVEPDRGRMETQYF
cdr3_nt: TGCAGCGTTGAACCGGACAGGGGGCGCATGGAGACCCAGTACTTC

v_call: TRBV7-6
d_call: TRBD1
clone_size: -
j_call: TRBJ2-5
cdr3_aa: CASSLGRTGGIQETQYF
cdr3_nt: TGTGCCAGCAGCTTAGGCCGGACAGGGGGAATCCAAGAGACCCAGTACTTC

v_call: TRBV2
d_call: TRBD2
clone_size: medium-sized
j_call: TRBJ2-3
cdr3_aa: CASRGTSGPADTQYF
cdr3_nt: TGTGCCAGCAGGGGGACTAGCGGGCCTGCAGATACGCAGTATTTT

v_call: TRBV6-6
d_call: -
clone_size: medium-sized
j_call: TRBJ2-5
cdr3_aa: CASSYDFTETQYF
cdr3_nt: TGTGCCAGCAGTTACGATTTTACAGAGACCCAGTACTTC

v_call: TRBV7-9
d_call: -
clone_size: -
j_call: TRBJ2-1
cdr3_aa: CASRPPSAEQFF
cdr3_nt: TGTGCCAGCAGGCCCCCGTCTGCTGAGCAGTTCTTC

v_call: TRBV6-5
d_call: -
clone_size: few
j_call: TRBJ2-7
cdr3_aa: CASSPLIRARYEQYF
cdr3_nt: TGTGCCAGCAGTCCCCTAATACGGGCCCGCTACGAGCAGTACTTC

v_call: TRBV5-6
d_call: TRBD2
clone_size: -
j_call: TRBJ2-7
cdr3_aa: CASSHIPNGLAVSYEQYF
cdr3_nt: TGTGCCAGCAGCCATATACCGAATGGACTAGCGGTCTCCTACGAGCAGTACTTC

v_call: TRBV18
d_call: -
clone_size: medium-sized
j_call: TRBJ2-3
cdr3_aa: CASSPSFGDTQYF
cdr3_nt: TGTGCCAGCTCACCGTCCTTTGGAGATACGCAGTATTTT

v_call: TRBV12-3/TRBV12-4
d_call: -
clone_size: hyperexpanded
j_call: TRBJ2-7
cdr3_aa: CASTHGGYLYEQYF
cdr3_nt: TGTGCCAGCACCCATGGGGGGTACCTCTACGAGCAGTACTTC

v_call: TRBV7-8
d_call: -
clone_size: large
j_call: TRBJ2-2
cdr3_aa: CASSFAAGELFF
cdr3_nt: TGTGCCAGCAGCTTTGCCGCCGGGGAGCTGTTTTTT

v_call: TRBV29-1
d_call: -
clone_size: medium-sized
j_call: TRBJ1-3
cdr3_aa: CSVRQASGNTIYF
cdr3_nt: TGCAGCGTGCGACAGGCCTCCGGAAACACCATATATTTT

v_call: TRBV12-3/TRBV12-4
d_call: -
clone_size: medium-sized
j_call: TRBJ1-2
cdr3_aa: CASSATGPHGYTF
cdr3_nt: TGTGCCAGCAGCGCTACAGGGCCACATGGCTACACCTTC

v_call: TRBV19
d_call: -
clone_size: large
j_call: TRBJ2-7
cdr3_aa: CASSETVSYEQYF
cdr3_nt: TGTGCCAGTAGCGAGACAGTCTCCTACGAGCAGTACTTC

v_call: TRBV6-1
d_call: TRBD1
clone_size: medium-sized
j_call: TRBJ1-2
cdr3_aa: CASNRQGSGYTF
cdr3_nt: TGTGCCAGCAATCGACAGGGTAGTGGCTACACCTTC

v_call: TRBV7-2
d_call: -
clone_size: medium-sized
j_call: TRBJ2-2
cdr3_aa: CASSYTGADTKELFF
cdr3_nt: TGTGCCAGCAGTTACACGGGCGCGGATACCAAAGAGCTGTTTTTT

v_call: TRBV6-4
d_call: -
clone_size: many
j_call: TRBJ1-6
cdr3_aa: CASSEDSNSPLHF
cdr3_nt: TGTGCCAGCAGTGAGGACAGTAATTCACCCCTCCACTTT

v_call: TRBV5-1
d_call: -
clone_size: medium-sized
j_call: TRBJ2-1
cdr3_aa: CASSQGQKGGEQFF
cdr3_nt: TGCGCCAGCAGCCAAGGACAGAAGGGAGGTGAGCAGTTCTTC

v_call: TRBV4-3
d_call: TRBD2
clone_size: -
j_call: TRBJ2-1
cdr3_aa: CASSQEGASGVYNEQFF
cdr3_nt: TGCGCCAGCAGCCAAGAAGGGGCTAGCGGGGTTTACAATGAGCAGTTCTTC

v_call: TRBV5-6
d_call: -
clone_size: medium-sized
j_call: TRBJ1-1
cdr3_aa: CASSQPQTGMNTEAFF
cdr3_nt: TGTGCCAGCAGCCAACCACAGACGGGCATGAACACTGAAGCTTTCTTT

v_call: TRBV7-9
d_call: -
clone_size: medium-sized
j_call: TRBJ2-3
cdr3_aa: CASSPSTRTQYF
cdr3_nt: TGTGCCAGCAGCCCGTCGACTAGGACGCAGTATTTT

v_call: TRBV7-2
d_call: -
clone_size: -
j_call: TRBJ2-1
cdr3_aa: CASIPGTRGANEQFF
cdr3_nt: TGTGCCAGCATTCCGGGTACGCGTGGGGCTAATGAGCAGTTCTTC

v_call: TRBV28
d_call: -
clone_size: medium-sized
j_call: TRBJ2-6
cdr3_aa: CASSSGNTGSQANVLTF
cdr3_nt: TGTGCCAGCAGCTCCGGCAATACGGGGTCTCAGGCCAACGTCCTGACTTTC

v_call: TRBV7-9
d_call: -
clone_size: many
j_call: TRBJ1-3
cdr3_aa: CASSLAVGIGAGNTIYF
cdr3_nt: TGTGCCAGCAGCTTAGCGGTTGGCATAGGAGCTGGAAACACCATATATTTT